The 4 T cell receptor beta chains presented below share a single source sample, sequenced in a study of cytomegalovirus exposure and HLA in healthy donors. This table comes from immunoSEQ multiplex PCR, and its TCRdb copy is limited to in-frame clones, with some not included. The repertoire holds 300,000 to 350,000 clones, with roughly 88% as singletons. Material: PBMCs. These receptors were collected from a man aged 25 to 40 in good health and CMV-seronegative.

V gene TRBV7-9 combines with J gene TRBJ2-1; D not resolved. V shed 6 bases and J shed 8 bases, with 14 bases lying between them. The CDR3 loop spans 13 amino acids. Germline V gene lookup returns CDR1 SEHNR and CDR2 FQNEAQ (reference sequence). The CDR3 DNA sequence: TGTGCCAGCAGAGTAATCCCCGAGGATGAGCAGTTCTTC. Translating gives CASRVIPEDEQFF.

The V call is TRBV6-6, the J call TRBJ2-7; 7 nucleotides match TRBD1. CDR1 is MNHNY, CDR2 SVGAGI, per germline (reference sequence). Unmatched junction bases numbered 10, after V lost 5 bases and J lost 3 bases. This CDR3 is built from 15 residues. CDR3 protein: CASSVRRDSYYEQYF. The DNA of the CDR3 is TGTGCCAGCAGTGTGCGAAGGGACAGTTACTACGAGCAGTACTTC.

In this sample, this clone turned up once. The chain links TRBV15 to TRBJ2-7, with D perhaps matching TRBD2 (5 bases). V lost 1 base and J 0 bases, leaving 10 bases between the germline ends. CDR1 is LNHNV and CDR2 is YYDKDF in the germline V gene (reference sequence). CDR3 length equals 15 residues. CDR3 DNA sequence: TGTGCCACCAGCAGAGTTCCGGGAAACTCCTACGAGCAGTACTTC. It is translated as CATSRVPGNSYEQYF.

The table lists this clone with a count of one. The chain is built from TRBV15 and TRBJ2-5, with D maybe TRBD1 (6 bases). The germline V gene encodes CDR1 LNHNV and CDR2 YYDKDF (reference sequence). The V end was cut by 3 bases, the J end by 3 bases, with 14 bases between. The CDR3 sequence is 15 residues long. CDR3 in amino acids: CATSRDSLREETQYF. The CDR3 region has the DNA TGTGCCACCAGCAGGGACAGCCTTAGGGAAGAGACCCAGTACTTC.